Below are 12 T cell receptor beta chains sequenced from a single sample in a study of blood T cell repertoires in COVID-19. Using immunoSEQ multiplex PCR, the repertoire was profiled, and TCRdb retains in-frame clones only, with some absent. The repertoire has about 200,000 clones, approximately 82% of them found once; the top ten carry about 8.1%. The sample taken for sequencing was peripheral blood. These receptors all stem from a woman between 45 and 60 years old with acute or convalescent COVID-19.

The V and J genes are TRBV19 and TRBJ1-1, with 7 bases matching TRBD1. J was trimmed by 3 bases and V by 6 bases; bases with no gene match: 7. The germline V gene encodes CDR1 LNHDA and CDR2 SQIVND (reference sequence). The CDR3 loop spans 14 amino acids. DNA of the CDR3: TGTGCCAGTAGGATCACAGGGGATCACACTGAAGCTTTCTTT. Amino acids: CASRITGDHTEAFF.

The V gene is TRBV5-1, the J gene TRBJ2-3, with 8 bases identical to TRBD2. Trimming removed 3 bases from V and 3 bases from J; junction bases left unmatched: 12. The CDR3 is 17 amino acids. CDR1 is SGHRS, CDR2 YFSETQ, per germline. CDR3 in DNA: TGCGCCAGCAGCTCAAGCGGGAGTAAAATTGGGACAGATACGCAGTATTTT. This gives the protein CASSSSGSKIGTDTQYF.

CDR3 bases: TGTGCCAGCAGTCCCCCGACAGGCCCCCAAGAGACCCAGTACTTC. This translates into CASSPPTGPQETQYF. The chain joins TRBV6-5 to TRBJ2-5, with D perhaps matching TRBD1 (6 bases). Germline values: CDR1 MNHEY, CDR2 SVGAGI. This CDR3 spans 15 amino acids. The ends were cut back, 5 bases at V and 1 base at J, with 14 bases in the middle.

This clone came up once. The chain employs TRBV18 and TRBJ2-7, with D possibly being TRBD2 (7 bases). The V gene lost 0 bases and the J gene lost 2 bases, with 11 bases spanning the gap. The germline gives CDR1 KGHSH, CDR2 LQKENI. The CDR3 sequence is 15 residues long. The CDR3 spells CASSPPGGATYEQYF. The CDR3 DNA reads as TGTGCCAGCTCACCACCGGGGGGGGCTACCTACGAGCAGTACTTC.

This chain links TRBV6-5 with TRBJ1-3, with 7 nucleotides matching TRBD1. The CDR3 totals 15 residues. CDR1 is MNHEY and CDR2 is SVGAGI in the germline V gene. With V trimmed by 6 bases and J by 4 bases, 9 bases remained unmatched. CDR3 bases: TGTGCCAGCAGCCACAACAGGGGAACGGGAAACACCATATATTTT. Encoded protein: CASSHNRGTGNTIYF.

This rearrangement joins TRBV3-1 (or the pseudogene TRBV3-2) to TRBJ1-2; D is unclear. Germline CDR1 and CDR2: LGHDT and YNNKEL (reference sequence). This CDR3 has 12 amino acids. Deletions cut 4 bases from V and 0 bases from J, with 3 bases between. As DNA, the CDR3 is TGTGCCAGCAGCCCGGCTAACTATGGCTACACCTTC. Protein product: CASSPANYGYTF.

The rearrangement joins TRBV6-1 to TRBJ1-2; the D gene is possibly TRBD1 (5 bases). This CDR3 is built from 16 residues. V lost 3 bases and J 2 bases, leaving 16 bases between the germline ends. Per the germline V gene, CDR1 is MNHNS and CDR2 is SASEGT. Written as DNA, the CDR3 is TGTGCCAGCAGTGACTGGGAGGGGCGGCGAAACTATGGCTACACCTTC. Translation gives CASSDWEGRRNYGYTF.

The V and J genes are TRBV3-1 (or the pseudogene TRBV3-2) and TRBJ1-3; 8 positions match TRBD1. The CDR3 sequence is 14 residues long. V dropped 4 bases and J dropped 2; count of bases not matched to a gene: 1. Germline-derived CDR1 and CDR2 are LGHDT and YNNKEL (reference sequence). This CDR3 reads CASSPTGAGNTIYF. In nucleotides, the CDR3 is TGTGCCAGCAGCCCGACAGGGGCTGGAAACACCATATATTTT.

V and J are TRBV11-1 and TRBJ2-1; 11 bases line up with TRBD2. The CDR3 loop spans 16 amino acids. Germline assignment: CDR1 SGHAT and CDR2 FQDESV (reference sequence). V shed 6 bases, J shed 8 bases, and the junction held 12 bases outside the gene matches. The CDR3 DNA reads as TGTGCCAGCAGTCCTCGGGTAGCGGGAGGGTCCTATGAGCAGTTCTTC. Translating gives CASSPRVAGGSYEQFF. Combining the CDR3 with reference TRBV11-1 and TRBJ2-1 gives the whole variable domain EAEVAQSPRYKITEKSQAVAFWCDPISGHATLYWYRQILGQGPELLVQFQDESVVDDSQLPKDRFSAERLKGVDSTLKIQPAELGDSAMYLCASSPRVAGGSYEQFFGPGTRLTVL.

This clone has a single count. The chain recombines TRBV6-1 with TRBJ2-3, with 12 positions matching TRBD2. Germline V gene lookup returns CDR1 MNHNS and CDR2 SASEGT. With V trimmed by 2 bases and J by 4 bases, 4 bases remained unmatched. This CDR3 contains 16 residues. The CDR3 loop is CASSESSSGRADTQYF. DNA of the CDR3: TGTGCCAGCAGTGAATCGTCTAGCGGGAGGGCAGATACGCAGTATTTT.

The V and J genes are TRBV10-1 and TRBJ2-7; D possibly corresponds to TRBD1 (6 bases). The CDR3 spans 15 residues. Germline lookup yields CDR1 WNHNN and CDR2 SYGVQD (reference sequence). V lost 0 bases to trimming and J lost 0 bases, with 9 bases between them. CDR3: CASSESWGRSYEQYF. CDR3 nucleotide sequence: TGCGCCAGCAGTGAGTCTTGGGGGCGCTCCTACGAGCAGTACTTC.

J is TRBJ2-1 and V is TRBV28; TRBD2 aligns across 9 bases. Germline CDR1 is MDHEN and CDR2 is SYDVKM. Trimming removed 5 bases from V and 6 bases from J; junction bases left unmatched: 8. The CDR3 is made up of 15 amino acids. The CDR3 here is CASSELAGQINEQFF. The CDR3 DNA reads TGTGCCAGCAGTGAACTAGCGGGCCAGATCAATGAGCAGTTCTTC.